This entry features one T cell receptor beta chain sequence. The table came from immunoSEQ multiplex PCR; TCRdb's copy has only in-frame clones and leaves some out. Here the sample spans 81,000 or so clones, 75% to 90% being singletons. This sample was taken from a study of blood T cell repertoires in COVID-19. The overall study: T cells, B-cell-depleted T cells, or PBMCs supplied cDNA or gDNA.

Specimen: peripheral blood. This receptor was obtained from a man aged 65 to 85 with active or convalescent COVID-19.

CDR3 residues: CSVHQYSGGFKKETQYF. The DNA of the CDR3 is TGCAGCGTCCACCAGTACAGCGGGGGGTTTAAAAAAGAGACCCAGTACTTC. V gene TRBV29-1 combines with J gene TRBJ2-5, with 9 nucleotides matching TRBD2. This CDR3 has 17 residues. J gave up 3 bases and V 6 bases, and 17 bases lay outside the gene matches. Germline lookup yields CDR1 SQVTM and CDR2 ANQGSEA.